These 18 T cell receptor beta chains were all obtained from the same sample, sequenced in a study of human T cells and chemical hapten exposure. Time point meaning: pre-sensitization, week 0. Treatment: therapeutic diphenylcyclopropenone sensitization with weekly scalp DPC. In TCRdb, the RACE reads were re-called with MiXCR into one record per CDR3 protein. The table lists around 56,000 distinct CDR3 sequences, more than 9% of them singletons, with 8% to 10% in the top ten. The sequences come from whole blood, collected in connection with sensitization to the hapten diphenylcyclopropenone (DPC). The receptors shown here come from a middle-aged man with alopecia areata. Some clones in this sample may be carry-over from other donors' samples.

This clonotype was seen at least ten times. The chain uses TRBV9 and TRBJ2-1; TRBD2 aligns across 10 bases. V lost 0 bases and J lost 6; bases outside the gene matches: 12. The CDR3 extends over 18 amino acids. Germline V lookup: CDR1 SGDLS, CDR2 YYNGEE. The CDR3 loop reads CASSVAGAGGPSLNEQFF. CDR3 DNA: TGTGCCAGCAGCGTAGCTGGAGCGGGAGGGCCAAGTCTCAATGAGCAGTTCTTC.

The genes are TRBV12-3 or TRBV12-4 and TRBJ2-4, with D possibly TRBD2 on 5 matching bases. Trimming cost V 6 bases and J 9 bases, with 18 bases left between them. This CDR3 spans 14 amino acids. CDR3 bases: TGTGCCAGCAGGCCCGGACTGGATAGAGGCATTCAGTACTTC. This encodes CASRPGLDRGIQYF.

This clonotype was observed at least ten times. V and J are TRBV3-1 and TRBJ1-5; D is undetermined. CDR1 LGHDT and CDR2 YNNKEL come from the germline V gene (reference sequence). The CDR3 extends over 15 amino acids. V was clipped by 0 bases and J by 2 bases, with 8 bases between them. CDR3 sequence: CASSQDHVGNQPQHF. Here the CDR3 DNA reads TGTGCCAGCAGCCAAGATCACGTCGGCAATCAGCCCCAGCATTTT.

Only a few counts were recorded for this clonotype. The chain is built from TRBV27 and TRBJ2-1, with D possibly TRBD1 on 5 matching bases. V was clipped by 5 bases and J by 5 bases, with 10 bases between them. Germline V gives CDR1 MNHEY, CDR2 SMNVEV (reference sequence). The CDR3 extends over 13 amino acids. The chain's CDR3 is CASSTRQNNEQFF. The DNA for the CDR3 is TGTGCCAGCAGTACCCGACAGAACAATGAGCAGTTCTTC.

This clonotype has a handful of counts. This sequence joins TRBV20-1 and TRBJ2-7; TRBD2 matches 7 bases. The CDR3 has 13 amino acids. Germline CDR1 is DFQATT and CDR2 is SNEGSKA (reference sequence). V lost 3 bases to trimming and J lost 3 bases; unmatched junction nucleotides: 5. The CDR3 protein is CSASGDYYYEQYF. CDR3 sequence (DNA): TGCAGTGCTAGCGGGGACTACTACTACGAGCAGTACTTC.

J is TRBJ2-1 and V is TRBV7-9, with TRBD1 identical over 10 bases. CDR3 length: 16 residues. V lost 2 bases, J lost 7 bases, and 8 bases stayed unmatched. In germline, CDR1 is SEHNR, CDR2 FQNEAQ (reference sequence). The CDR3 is CASSLWGQGTGNEQFF. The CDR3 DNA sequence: TGTGCCAGCAGCTTATGGGGACAGGGGACCGGGAATGAGCAGTTCTTC.

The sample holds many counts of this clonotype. CDR3 bases: TGTGCCAGTAGTATTTCACAGGAAAGATCCTACGAGCAGTACTTC. This codes for CASSISQERSYEQYF. The chain couples TRBV19 to TRBJ2-7; D is perhaps TRBD1 (5 bases). Per the germline V gene, CDR1 is LNHDA and CDR2 is SQIVND (reference sequence). This CDR3 is 15 amino acids long. Trimming removed 3 bases at V and 1 base at J, with 13 bases between.

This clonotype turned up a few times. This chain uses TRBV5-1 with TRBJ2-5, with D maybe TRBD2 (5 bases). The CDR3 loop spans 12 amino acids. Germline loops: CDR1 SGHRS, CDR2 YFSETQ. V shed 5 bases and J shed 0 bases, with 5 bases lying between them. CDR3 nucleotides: TGCGCCAGCAGGCGGGACCAAGAGACCCAGTACTTC. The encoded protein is CASRRDQETQYF.

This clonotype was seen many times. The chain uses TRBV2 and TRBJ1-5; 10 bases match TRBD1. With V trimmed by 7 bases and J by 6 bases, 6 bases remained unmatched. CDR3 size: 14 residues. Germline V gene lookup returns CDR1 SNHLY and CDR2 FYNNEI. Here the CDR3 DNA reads TGTGCCAGCAAGCGGGACAGGGGTCGTCAGCCCCAGCATTTT. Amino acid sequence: CASKRDRGRQPQHF.

CDR3 in DNA: TGCGCCAGCTCCAGGACCCCGGGAGATGCTTACAATGAGCAGTTCTTC. It encodes CASSRTPGDAYNEQFF. The chain carries TRBV5-1 and TRBJ2-1; D is possibly TRBD2 (6 bases). The CDR3 has 16 residues. Germline loops: CDR1 SGHRS, CDR2 YFSETQ. The ends were cut back, 7 bases at V and 4 bases at J, with 21 bases in the middle. The full variable domain, rest sourced from reference TRBV5-1 and TRBJ2-1, is KAGVTQTPRYLIKTRGQQVTLSCSPISGHRSVSWYQQTPGQGLQFLFEYFSETQRNKGNFPGRFSGRQFSNSRSEMNVSTLELGDSALYLCASSRTPGDAYNEQFFGPGTRLTVL.

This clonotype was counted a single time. This chain's CDR3 is CATSREGGGSYEQYF. The CDR3 DNA sequence: TGTGCCACCAGCAGGGAGGGGGGAGGCTCCTACGAGCAGTACTTC. The chain carries TRBV15 and TRBJ2-7; TRBD1 or TRBD2 may be the D gene (6 bases each). Germline CDR1 LNHNV, CDR2 YYDKDF (reference sequence). The CDR3 totals 15 residues. V was cut by 3 bases and J by 0 bases, with 12 bases left in between.

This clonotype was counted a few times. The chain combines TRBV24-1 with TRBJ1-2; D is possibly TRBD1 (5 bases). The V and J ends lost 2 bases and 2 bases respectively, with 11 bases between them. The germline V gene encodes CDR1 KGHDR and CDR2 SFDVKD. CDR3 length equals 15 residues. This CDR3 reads CATSDSRWGNYGYTF. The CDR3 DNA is TGTGCCACCAGTGATTCCCGCTGGGGGAACTATGGCTACACCTTC.

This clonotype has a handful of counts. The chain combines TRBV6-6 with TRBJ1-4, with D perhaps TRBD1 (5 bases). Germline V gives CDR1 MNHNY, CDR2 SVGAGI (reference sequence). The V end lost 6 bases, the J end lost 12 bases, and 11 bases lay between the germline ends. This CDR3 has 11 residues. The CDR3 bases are TGTGCCAGCAGGAGGCTAGGGGAACTGTTTTTT. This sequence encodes CASRRLGELFF.

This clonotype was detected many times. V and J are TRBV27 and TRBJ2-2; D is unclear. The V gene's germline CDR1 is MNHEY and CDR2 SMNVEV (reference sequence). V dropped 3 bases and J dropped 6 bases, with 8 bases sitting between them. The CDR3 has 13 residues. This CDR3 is CASSFSPPGELFF. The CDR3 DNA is TGTGCCAGCAGTTTTTCCCCCCCCGGGGAGCTGTTTTTT.

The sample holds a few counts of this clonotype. The CDR3 DNA follows: TGTGCCAGCAGCAAGACAGGGGTGAACACCGGGGAGCTGTTTTTT. This gives the protein CASSKTGVNTGELFF. The chain recombines TRBV7-2 with TRBJ2-2; 8 bases are a match to TRBD1. J gave up 1 base and V 5 bases, and 3 bases lay outside the gene matches. The germline gives CDR1 SGHTA, CDR2 FQGNSA. The CDR3 extends over 15 amino acids. The whole variable domain, filled in from reference TRBV7-2 and TRBJ2-2, reads GAGVSQSPSNKVTEKGKDVELRCDPISGHTALYWYRQSLGQGLEFLIYFQGNSAPDKSGLPSDRFSAERTGGSVSTLTIQRTQQEDSAVYLCASSKTGVNTGELFFGEGSRLTVL.

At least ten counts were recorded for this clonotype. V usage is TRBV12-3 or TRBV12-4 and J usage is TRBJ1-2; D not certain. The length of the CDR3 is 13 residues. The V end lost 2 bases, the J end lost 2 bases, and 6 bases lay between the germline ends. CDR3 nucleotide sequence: TGTGCCAGCAGTTTAAAGGAGAACTATGGCTACACCTTC. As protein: CASSLKENYGYTF.

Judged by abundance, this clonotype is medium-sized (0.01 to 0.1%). Written as DNA, the CDR3 is TGTGCCAGCAGCTTATTTCCTGGGACTAGCGGGAGACCGATATCGAATGAGCAGTTCTTC. It translates to CASSLFPGTSGRPISNEQFF. The chain combines TRBV7-9 with TRBJ2-1, with 14 bases that match TRBD2. The J segment lost 7 bases and the V segment lost 2 bases, leaving 16 bases of the junction unmatched. The V gene's germline CDR1 is SEHNR and CDR2 FQNEAQ (reference sequence). This CDR3 spans 20 amino acids.

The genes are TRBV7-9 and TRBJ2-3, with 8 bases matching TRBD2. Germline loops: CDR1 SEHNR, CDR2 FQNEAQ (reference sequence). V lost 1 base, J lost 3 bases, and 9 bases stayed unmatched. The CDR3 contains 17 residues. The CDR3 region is CASSLVLMREVTDTQYF. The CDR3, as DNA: TGTGCCAGCAGCTTAGTTCTAATGCGGGAGGTGACAGATACGCAGTATTTT. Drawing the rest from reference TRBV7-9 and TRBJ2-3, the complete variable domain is DTGVSQNPRHKITKRGQNVTFRCDPISEHNRLYWYRQTLGQGPEFLTYFQNEAQLEKSRLLSDRFSAERPKGSFSTLEIQRTEQGDSAMYLCASSLVLMREVTDTQYFGPGTRLTVL.